The rows below give T cell receptor beta chains drawn from one sample of a study of spatial heterogeneity in lung cancer. TCRdb re-derived calls from the 5' RACE reads in MiXCR, one entry per CDR3 protein. The data contain about 33,000 distinct CDR3 sequences, about 10% of them singletons. The sample in question was PBMCs, obtained at follow-up. The receptors stem from a female donor with early-stage non-small cell lung cancer. Both conserved end residues are part of each CDR3.

v_call	cdr3_aa
TRBV29-1	CSVEGSPMNTEAFF
TRBV21-1	CAFRGWRGYTF
TRBV20-1	CSASDRVGYEQYF
TRBV11-2	CASTWGGTDTQYF
TRBV20-1	CSAREDTYEQYF
TRBV29-1	CSVATDRGPYEQYF
TRBV5-8	CASSLVIGEQYF
TRBV5-5	CASSSSGTGRTEAFF
TRBV28	CASSSRMAYEQYF
TRBV7-2	CASSFSNTEAFF
TRBV5-1	CASRDSGGYNEQFF
TRBV7-6	CASSRGGPNTGELFF
TRBV5-1	CASSFGGAGNQPQHF
TRBV28	CASSTAGWSYEQYF
TRBV12-5	CASGLGTGTREQYF
TRBV19	CASSIAHEQFF
TRBV20-1	CSARPRDRVYNEQFF
TRBV12-3/TRBV12-4	CASSFEGGGEKLFF
TRBV5-8	CASSLESQNTQYF
TRBV19	CASSGEGTSYYEQYF
TRBV28	CASSQGLPSYNEQFF
TRBV28	CASSATGFNQPQHF
TRBV20-1	CSVPGQGPGELFF
TRBV28	CASSSGRGAKREAFF
TRBV13	CASTPDRERFYGYTF
TRBV20-1	CSAGGGAYEQYF
TRBV6-2/TRBV6-3	CASSFFGSGGFEDTQYF
TRBV27	CASTPDRTTDTQYF
TRBV11-2	CASSLAAGWAAESIRNTIYF
TRBV15	CATSGIAGGTDTQYF
TRBV3-1	CASSQVGTGNEQFF
TRBV11-2	CASSRTGTYEQYF
TRBV19	CASSPLTAYGETQYF
TRBV7-2	CASSLVGQGATEQFF
TRBV6-1	CASSESVQTYSNQPQHF
TRBV11-2	CASSLGLYGYTF
TRBV19	CASWDRGLEPQHF
TRBV7-9	CASSSTGYNSPLHF
TRBV4-2	CASSRRRRTDEGEQFF
TRBV19	CASSIGGSSYEQYF
TRBV2	CASSEETQYF
TRBV20-1	CSARTSEGTETQYF
TRBV15	CATSRDRPATNTGELFF
TRBV5-6	CASSLGGEGGNQPQHF
TRBV28	CASSFRGGRNEQYF
TRBV3-1	CASSHVRGRTEAFF
TRBV7-8	CASSLSAGEGEQFF
TRBV19	CASSMGDREADTQYF
TRBV24-1	CATSDFSRGVTDTQYF
TRBV29-1	CSVEGGSLQGLYEQYF
TRBV7-2	CASSLGYTEAFF
TRBV20-1	CSTPSMDYGYTF
TRBV2	CASSEGRGNTEAFF
TRBV6-2/TRBV6-3	CASTDGLLALHF
TRBV14	CASSPGPTGELFF
TRBV20-1	CSATDRDYGYTF
TRBV10-3	CAISETHGEKLFF
TRBV30	CAWSVAGDQPQHF
TRBV4-3	CASSQDRGFERSAFF